The source of this TCR beta chain is a study of identical twins. Study-level findings and limits: With monozygotic twins, out-of-frame TCR alpha sharing exceeded what models estimated. The more abundant beta clonotypes in cord blood had fewer insertions, and memory repertoires did not show this.

Each CDR3 protein gets one entry after TCRdb re-called the 5' RACE reads with MiXCR. The sample lists under 250,000 distinct CDR3 sequences; more than 6.5% were seen once. Trimming shortened V by 0 bases and J by 6 bases, and 13 bases separated the two germline ends. Looked up from germline, CDR1 is SGDLS and CDR2 is YYNGEE. This CDR3 is built from 15 residues. This clonotype has a count of ten or more. Its antigen is unknown. These data were likewise used in another study, on yellow fever vaccine responses in identical twins. That work contributes: Twin vaccine T cell responses reportedly seemed partly convergent, partly personalized.

The chain combines TRBV9 with TRBJ1-5, with D perhaps matching TRBD1 (5 bases). The source is a woman under 30 in good health. Specimen: memory (CD45RO+) T cells sorted from blood. Here the CDR3 reads CASSVGAGLFQPQHF. The CDR3 DNA is TGTGCCAGCAGCGTAGGGGCAGGGTTATTTCAGCCCCAGCATTTT.